This TCR beta chain stems from a study of read filtering for tumor transcriptome and immune sequencing. Overall study findings and caveats: The CD138-negative fraction was mixed bone marrow immune cells, not pure T cells. About four fifths of IR-seq clonotypes had a single read, yet these held approximately 3.5% of reads.

This library used approximately 0.4 ug RNA and molecular barcoded adaptors spanning alpha/delta and beta/gamma chains. Via MiXCR, TCRdb re-called the reads, giving one row per CDR3 protein. The sample consists of tens of thousands of distinct CDR3 sequences, roughly a fifth of them appearing once. This clonotype has at least ten counts. Its target is unknown. Germline CDR1 reads SQVTM; CDR2 reads ANQGSEA. This CDR3 has 15 residues. The J segment lost 5 bases and the V segment lost 6 bases, leaving 15 bases of the junction unmatched. The rearrangement uses TRBV29-1 and TRBJ1-1; 7 bases agree with TRBD1. The source of this sequence is a donor at least 40 years old with multiple myeloma. Sequencing was done on a sample of a population of CD138-negative cells sorted from bone marrow. Here the CDR3 reads CSVRAQGRGWTEAFF. The CDR3 DNA reads TGCAGCGTCCGAGCACAGGGGCGAGGTTGGACTGAAGCTTTCTTT.